This is a list of T cell receptor beta chains from one sample in a study of cytomegalovirus exposure and HLA in healthy donors. Some clones are missing from TCRdb's copy, which holds only in-frame ones; the method was immunoSEQ multiplex PCR. The sample consists of about 110,000 clones, approximately 71% of them appearing once. Specimen: PBMCs. The receptors originated from a middle-aged man in good health and CMV-seronegative. Both conserved end residues are part of each CDR3. The D gene is left open where the match is weak. Clone size, where shown, is once, few, many, or a class for clones that have expanded.

J: TRBJ1-3; D: NA; V: TRBV7-3; size: NA; CDR3: CASSLRGPSGNTIYF; DNA: TGTGCCAGCAGCTTAAGGGGCCCCTCTGGAAACACCATATATTTT
J: TRBJ2-2; D: TRBD1; V: TRBV6-5; size: NA; CDR3: CASSPQGAVSGELFF; DNA: TGTGCCAGCAGCCCACAGGGGGCAGTATCCGGGGAGCTGTTTTTT
J: TRBJ2-2; D: NA; V: TRBV2; size: NA; CDR3: CASIALSGNTGELFF; DNA: TGTGCCAGCATCGCTTTGTCAGGGAACACCGGGGAGCTGTTTTTT
J: TRBJ1-5; D: NA; V: TRBV7-2; size: NA; CDR3: CASSFVSTSRGNQPQHF; DNA: TGTGCCAGCAGCTTTGTCTCAACCTCACGAGGCAATCAGCCCCAGCATTTT
J: TRBJ2-3; D: TRBD1; V: TRBV7-8; size: NA; CDR3: CASSPRGRTDTQYF; DNA: TGTGCCAGCAGCCCCAGGGGGCGCACAGATACGCAGTATTTT
J: TRBJ1-4; D: NA; V: TRBV7-9; size: once; CDR3: CASSLGQTEEKLFF; DNA: TGTGCCAGCAGCTTGGGACAAACGGAAGAAAAACTGTTTTTT
J: TRBJ1-1; D: NA; V: TRBV6-6; size: once; CDR3: CASSPRQAVPFF; DNA: TGTGCCAGCAGCCCCCGCCAGGCTGTTCCTTTCTTT
J: TRBJ2-5; D: TRBD1; V: TRBV7-2; size: NA; CDR3: CASSKGARETQYF; DNA: TGTGCCAGCAGCAAGGGGGCGCGGGAGACCCAGTACTTC
J: TRBJ1-6; D: NA; V: TRBV28; size: few; CDR3: CASRRAGSYNSPLHF; DNA: TGTGCCAGTCGGAGGGCAGGGTCCTATAATTCACCCCTCCACTTT
J: TRBJ2-5; D: TRBD2; V: TRBV5-6; size: NA; CDR3: CASSLGLAGGQETQYF; DNA: TGTGCCAGCAGCTTGGGACTAGCGGGGGGGCAAGAGACCCAGTACTTC
J: TRBJ2-1; D: TRBD2; V: TRBV19; size: NA; CDR3: CASSIRGGGALNEQFF; DNA: TGTGCCAGTAGTATAAGGGGCGGGGGGGCCCTAAATGAGCAGTTCTTC
J: TRBJ1-2; D: NA; V: TRBV11-3; size: NA; CDR3: CASSSASRDTGPKYYGYTF; DNA: TGTGCCAGCAGCTCCGCTAGTAGGGACACCGGTCCTAAGTACTATGGCTACACCTTC
J: TRBJ2-7; D: TRBD2; V: TRBV29-1; size: NA; CDR3: CSVQTSGGYEQYF; DNA: TGCAGCGTACAGACTAGCGGGGGATACGAGCAGTACTTC
J: TRBJ1-4; D: NA; V: TRBV5-1; size: once; CDR3: CASSLGHSNEKLFF; DNA: TGCGCCAGCAGTCTGGGACATTCTAATGAAAAACTGTTTTTT
J: TRBJ1-1; D: NA; V: TRBV6-5; size: few; CDR3: CASSLESAGEAFF; DNA: TGTGCCAGCAGCCTTGAGAGTGCGGGTGAAGCTTTCTTT
J: TRBJ2-1; D: NA; V: TRBV9; size: NA; CDR3: CASSGGLRNEQFF; DNA: TGTGCCAGCAGCGGAGGACTACGCAATGAGCAGTTCTTC
J: TRBJ2-7; D: NA; V: TRBV7-2; size: NA; CDR3: CASSLAGAREQYF; DNA: TGTGCCAGCAGCTTGGCGGGGGCCCGCGAGCAGTACTTC
J: TRBJ1-1; D: NA; V: TRBV9; size: NA; CDR3: CASSVGGSRFTEAFF; DNA: TGTGCCAGCAGCGTTGGGGGGTCGAGGTTTACTGAAGCTTTCTTT
J: TRBJ2-2; D: TRBD2; V: TRBV12-5; size: NA; CDR3: CASGLGVGLAGGVTGELFF; DNA: TGTGCTAGTGGTTTGGGTGTTGGACTAGCGGGGGGTGTCACCGGGGAGCTGTTTTTT
J: TRBJ1-1; D: NA; V: TRBV13; size: NA; CDR3: CASSSYARGMNTEAFF; DNA: TGTGCCAGCAGCTCCTACGCAAGGGGCATGAACACTGAAGCTTTCTTT
J: TRBJ1-2; D: TRBD1; V: TRBV19; size: NA; CDR3: CASIGTGKGYTF; DNA: TGTGCCAGTATAGGGACAGGGAAGGGCTACACCTTC
J: TRBJ2-2; D: TRBD1; V: TRBV11-2; size: few; CDR3: CASSIGTGFTGELFF; DNA: TGTGCCAGCAGCATCGGGACAGGTTTCACCGGGGAGCTGTTTTTT
J: TRBJ1-1; D: TRBD1; V: TRBV14; size: NA; CDR3: CASSQGQGSEAFF; DNA: TGTGCCAGCAGCCAGGGACAGGGCTCGGAAGCTTTCTTT
J: TRBJ1-6; D: NA; V: TRBV2; size: NA; CDR3: CASSPRGTSSPLHF; DNA: TGTGCCAGCAGTCCCCGGGGGACGAGTTCACCCCTCCACTTT
J: TRBJ1-1; D: TRBD1; V: TRBV18; size: NA; CDR3: CASSRTGAGRETEAFF; DNA: TGTGCCAGCTCACGCACAGGGGCGGGGCGTGAGACTGAAGCTTTCTTT
J: TRBJ2-3; D: NA; V: TRBV7-2; size: once; CDR3: CASSLGLAVYGADTQYF; DNA: TGTGCCAGCAGCTTAGGGCTTGCGGTCTACGGGGCAGATACGCAGTATTTT
J: TRBJ2-7; D: NA; V: TRBV9; size: NA; CDR3: CASSVEDSVSYEQYF; DNA: TGTGCCAGCAGCGTAGAGGACAGCGTCTCCTACGAGCAGTACTTC
J: TRBJ2-1; D: NA; V: TRBV4-1; size: NA; CDR3: CASSQGVHRERSEQFF; DNA: TGCGCCAGCAGCCAAGGGGTTCATCGGGAGAGAAGTGAGCAGTTCTTC
J: TRBJ1-6; D: TRBD1; V: TRBV7-2; size: once; CDR3: CASSTDRGGSPLHF; DNA: TGTGCCAGCAGCACTGACAGGGGAGGCTCACCCCTCCACTTT
J: TRBJ1-2; D: TRBD1; V: TRBV6-5; size: once; CDR3: CASSYRGQVYGYTF; DNA: TGTGCCAGCAGTTACCGGGGACAGGTCTATGGCTACACCTTC
J: TRBJ2-5; D: TRBD2; V: TRBV2; size: NA; CDR3: CASSARRLIAGGPGETQYF; DNA: TGTGCCAGCAGTGCCCGGAGGTTAATAGCGGGGGGGCCGGGAGAGACCCAGTACTTC
J: TRBJ2-3; D: NA; V: TRBV10-3; size: NA; CDR3: CAIKGGHTDTQYF; DNA: TGTGCCATCAAGGGGGGGCACACAGATACGCAGTATTTT
J: TRBJ1-4; D: TRBD1; V: TRBV6-5; size: NA; CDR3: CASRKQGYNEKLFF; DNA: TGTGCCAGCAGGAAACAGGGGTATAATGAAAAACTGTTTTTT
J: TRBJ2-7; D: NA; V: TRBV6-6; size: few; CDR3: CASSPRIATEQYF; DNA: TGTGCCAGCAGTCCGCGGATCGCCACCGAGCAGTACTTC
J: TRBJ2-1; D: NA; V: TRBV15; size: NA; CDR3: CATSRSQGEQFF; DNA: TGTGCCACCAGCAGATCCCAGGGTGAGCAGTTCTTC
J: TRBJ1-1; D: TRBD1; V: TRBV6-5; size: NA; CDR3: CASTKDRGQMTEAFF; DNA: TGTGCCAGCACCAAAGACAGGGGGCAAATGACTGAAGCTTTCTTT
J: TRBJ2-7; D: NA; V: TRBV5-4; size: NA; CDR3: CASSSTGSSYEQYF; DNA: TGTGCCAGCAGCTCGACGGGGAGCTCCTACGAGCAGTACTTC
J: TRBJ2-1; D: TRBD2; V: TRBV27; size: NA; CDR3: CASSHGTSGYNEQFF; DNA: TGTGCCAGCAGTCATGGGACTAGCGGCTACAATGAGCAGTTCTTC